This TCR beta chain was observed in a study of T-cell reconstitution after alpha-beta-depleted transplantation in children. The TCRbeta library was prepared with unique molecular identifiers. MiXCR, applied by TCRdb to the PCR reads, yields one record per CDR3 protein. Of 400,000 to 500,000 distinct CDR3 sequences in the sample, roughly 11% were seen once. CDR1 and CDR2 from the germline V gene are SGHKS and YYEKEE (reference sequence). The CDR3 covers 15 residues. V shed 0 bases and J shed 5 bases, with 15 bases lying between them. This chain joins TRBV5-5 and TRBJ2-7, with D perhaps being TRBD1 or TRBD2 (5 bases each). The sample in question was PBMCs from the stem cell graft donor, obtained from the stem cell graft. The receptor comes from a human donor who donated a stem cell graft to a child with acute myeloid leukemia. The CDR3 sequence: CASSLEGPYYDEQYF. In DNA form, the CDR3 reads TGTGCCAGCAGCTTGGAGGGACCGTATTACGACGAGCAGTACTTC.